This entry concerns a single T cell receptor beta chain. What it recognizes is unknown. These data come from a study of shared clonotypes between healthy human individuals. Sequencing used immunoSEQ multiplex PCR; TCRdb keeps in-frame clones, though not all of them. The table includes 800,000 to 1,200,000 clones, 75% to 80% detected once. A CD45RA+ naive subset and a CD45RA-negative memory subset were split from CD4+ cells. Overall study findings and caveats: Rarefaction gave evidence that sorted-subset sequencing remained incomplete despite large depth. For naive CD4 cells, roughly 5% of clonotypes were shared across a handful of donors.

This receptor was identified in a man aged 18 to 29 in good health. Some clones in this sample may be carry-over from other donors' samples. Sample: memory CD4+ T cells from PBMCs. Subset reported: CD45RA-negative fraction.

CDR3 coding DNA: TGTGCCAGCAGCTTAAGTCTAGTCCCTAGCACAGATACGCAGTATTTT. This sequence encodes CASSLSLVPSTDTQYF. The V gene is TRBV11-2, the J gene TRBJ2-3, with D unresolved. V lost 2 bases and J lost 0, with 12 bases in between. The CDR3 totals 16 residues. Germline V gene sequence: CDR1 SGHAT, CDR2 FQNNGV.